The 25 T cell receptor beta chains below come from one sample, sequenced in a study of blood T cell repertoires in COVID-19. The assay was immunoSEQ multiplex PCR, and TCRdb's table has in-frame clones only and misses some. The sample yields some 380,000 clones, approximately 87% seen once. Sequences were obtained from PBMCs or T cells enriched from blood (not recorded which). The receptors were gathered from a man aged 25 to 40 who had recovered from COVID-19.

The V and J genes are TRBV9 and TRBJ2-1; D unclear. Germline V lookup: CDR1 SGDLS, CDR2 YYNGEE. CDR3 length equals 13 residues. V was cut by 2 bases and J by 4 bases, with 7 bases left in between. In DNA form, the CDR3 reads TGTGCCAGCAGCGTTGCACAGTACAATGAGCAGTTCTTC. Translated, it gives CASSVAQYNEQFF.

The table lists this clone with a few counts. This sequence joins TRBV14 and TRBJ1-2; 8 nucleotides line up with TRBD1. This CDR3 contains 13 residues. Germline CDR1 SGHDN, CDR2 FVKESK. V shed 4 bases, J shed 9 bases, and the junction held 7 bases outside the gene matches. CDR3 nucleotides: TGTGCCAGCAGCCTTTGGACAGGGTCGAGCTACACCTTC. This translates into CASSLWTGSSYTF.

CDR3 bases: TGTGCCAGCGCCAATCCCACTGGTTATGGCTACACCTTC. Its translation is CASANPTGYGYTF. V and J are TRBV19 and TRBJ1-2; no firm D call. This CDR3 spans 13 amino acids. From germline, CDR1 is LNHDA and CDR2 SQIVND (reference sequence). V was shortened by 9 bases and J by 5 bases, with 16 bases between the two germline ends.

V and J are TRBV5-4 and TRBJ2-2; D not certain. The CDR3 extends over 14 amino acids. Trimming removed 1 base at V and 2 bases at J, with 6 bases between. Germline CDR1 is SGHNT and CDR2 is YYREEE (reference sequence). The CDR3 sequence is CASSLTSNTGELFF. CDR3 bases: TGTGCCAGCAGCTTGACATCTAACACCGGGGAGCTGTTTTTT.

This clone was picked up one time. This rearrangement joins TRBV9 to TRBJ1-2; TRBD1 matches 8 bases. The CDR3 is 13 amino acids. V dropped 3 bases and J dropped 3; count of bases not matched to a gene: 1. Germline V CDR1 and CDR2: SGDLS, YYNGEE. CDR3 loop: CASSGQGHYGYTF. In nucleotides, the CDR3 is TGTGCCAGCAGCGGACAGGGGCACTATGGCTACACCTTC.

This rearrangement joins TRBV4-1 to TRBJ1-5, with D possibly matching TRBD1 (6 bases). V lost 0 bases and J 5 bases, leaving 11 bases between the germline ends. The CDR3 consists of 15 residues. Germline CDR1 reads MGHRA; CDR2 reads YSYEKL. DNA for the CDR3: TGCGCCAGCAGCCAAGATTCAGGGGCGGATCAGCCCCAGCATTTT. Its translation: CASSQDSGADQPQHF.

The chain's CDR3 is CASSGEGHYNSPLHF. The CDR3 bases are TGTGCCAGCAGCGGGGAGGGACACTATAATTCACCCCTCCACTTT. The J gene is TRBJ1-6, the V gene TRBV7-9, with a tentative D call TRBD1 (6 bases). The germline CDR1 and CDR2 sequences are SEHNR and FQNEAQ (reference sequence). The CDR3 spans 15 residues. The ends were cut back, 5 bases at V and 3 bases at J, with 11 bases in the middle.

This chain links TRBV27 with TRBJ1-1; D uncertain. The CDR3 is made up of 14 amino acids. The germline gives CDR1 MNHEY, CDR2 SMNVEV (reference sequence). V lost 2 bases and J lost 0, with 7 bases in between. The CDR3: CASSLKAMNTEAFF. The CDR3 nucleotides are TGTGCCAGCAGTTTAAAAGCTATGAACACTGAAGCTTTCTTT.

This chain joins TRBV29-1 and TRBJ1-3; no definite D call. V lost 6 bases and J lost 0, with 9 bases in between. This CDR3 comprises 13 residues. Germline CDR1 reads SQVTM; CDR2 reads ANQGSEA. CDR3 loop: CSVVLSSGNTIYF. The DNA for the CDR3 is TGCAGCGTGGTACTGAGCTCTGGAAACACCATATATTTT.

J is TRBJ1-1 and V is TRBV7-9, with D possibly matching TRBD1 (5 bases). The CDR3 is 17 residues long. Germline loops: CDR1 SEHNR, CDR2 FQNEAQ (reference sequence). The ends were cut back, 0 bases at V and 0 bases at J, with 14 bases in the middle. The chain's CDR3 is CASSLAPGKGLNTEAFF. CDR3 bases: TGTGCCAGCAGCTTAGCGCCAGGGAAGGGGTTGAACACTGAAGCTTTCTTT.

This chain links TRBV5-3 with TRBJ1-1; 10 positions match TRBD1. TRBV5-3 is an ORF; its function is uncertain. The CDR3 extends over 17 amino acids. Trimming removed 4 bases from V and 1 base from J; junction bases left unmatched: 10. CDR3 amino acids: CARSIKDRGPSNTEAFF. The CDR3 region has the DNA TGTGCCAGAAGCATAAAAGACAGGGGGCCATCGAACACTGAAGCTTTCTTT.

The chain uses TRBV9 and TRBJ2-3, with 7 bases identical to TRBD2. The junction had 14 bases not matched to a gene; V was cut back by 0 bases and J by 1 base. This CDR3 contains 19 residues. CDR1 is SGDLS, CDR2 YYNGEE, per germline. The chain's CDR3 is CASSVVWLGLAGGTDTQYF. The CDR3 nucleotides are TGTGCCAGCAGCGTAGTGTGGTTGGGGCTCGCGGGGGGCACAGATACGCAGTATTTT.

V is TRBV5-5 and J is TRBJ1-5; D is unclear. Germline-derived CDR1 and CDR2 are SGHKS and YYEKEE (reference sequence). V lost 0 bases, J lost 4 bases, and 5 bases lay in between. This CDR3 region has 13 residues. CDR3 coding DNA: TGTGCCAGCAGCTTGGGCCTAAATCAGCCCCAGCATTTT. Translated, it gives CASSLGLNQPQHF.

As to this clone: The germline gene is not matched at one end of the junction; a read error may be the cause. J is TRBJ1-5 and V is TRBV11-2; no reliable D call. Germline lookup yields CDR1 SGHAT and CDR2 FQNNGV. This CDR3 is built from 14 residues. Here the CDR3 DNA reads TGTGCCAGCAGCTTACAGGTCGGCAACCAGCCCCAGCATTTT. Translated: CASSLQVGNQPQHF. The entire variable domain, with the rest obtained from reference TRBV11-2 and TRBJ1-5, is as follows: EAGVAQSPRYKIIEKRQSVAFWCNPISGHATLYWYQQILGQGPKLLIQFQNNGVVDDSQLPKDRFSAERLKGVDSTLKIQPAKLEDSAVYLCASSLQVGNQPQHFGDGTRLSIL.

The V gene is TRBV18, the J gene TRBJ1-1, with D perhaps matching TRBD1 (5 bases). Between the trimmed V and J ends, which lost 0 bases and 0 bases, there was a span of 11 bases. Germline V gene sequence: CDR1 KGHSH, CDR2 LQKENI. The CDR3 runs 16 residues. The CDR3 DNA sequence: TGTGCCAGCTCACCACCAAGGGGAACGGTGAACACTGAAGCTTTCTTT. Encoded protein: CASSPPRGTVNTEAFF.

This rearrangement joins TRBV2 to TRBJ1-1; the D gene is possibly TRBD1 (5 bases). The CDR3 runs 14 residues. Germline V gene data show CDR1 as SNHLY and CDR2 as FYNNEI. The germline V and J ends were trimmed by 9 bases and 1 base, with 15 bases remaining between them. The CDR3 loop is CARETSTGNTEAFF. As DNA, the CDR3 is TGTGCCAGAGAAACAAGCACAGGGAACACTGAAGCTTTCTTT.

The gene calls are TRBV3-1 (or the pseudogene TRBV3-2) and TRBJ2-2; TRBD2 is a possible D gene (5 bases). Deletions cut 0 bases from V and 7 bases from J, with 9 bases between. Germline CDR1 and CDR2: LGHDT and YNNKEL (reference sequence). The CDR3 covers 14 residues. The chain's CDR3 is CASSQELAGGELFF. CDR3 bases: TGTGCCAGCAGCCAAGAGCTGGCGGGCGGGGAGCTGTTTTTT.

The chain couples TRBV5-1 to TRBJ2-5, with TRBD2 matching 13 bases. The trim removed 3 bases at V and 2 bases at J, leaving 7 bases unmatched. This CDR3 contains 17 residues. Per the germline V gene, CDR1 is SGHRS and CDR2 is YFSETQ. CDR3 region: CASSYGLAGALQETQYF. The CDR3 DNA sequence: TGCGCCAGCAGCTACGGACTAGCGGGGGCCCTACAAGAGACCCAGTACTTC.

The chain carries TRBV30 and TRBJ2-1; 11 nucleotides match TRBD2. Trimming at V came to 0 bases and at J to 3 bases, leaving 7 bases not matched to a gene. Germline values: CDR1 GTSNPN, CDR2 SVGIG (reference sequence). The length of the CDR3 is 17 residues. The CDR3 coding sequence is TGTGCCTGGAGTGTCTCCCTGACTAGCGGGGTCTACAATGAGCAGTTCTTC. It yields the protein CAWSVSLTSGVYNEQFF.

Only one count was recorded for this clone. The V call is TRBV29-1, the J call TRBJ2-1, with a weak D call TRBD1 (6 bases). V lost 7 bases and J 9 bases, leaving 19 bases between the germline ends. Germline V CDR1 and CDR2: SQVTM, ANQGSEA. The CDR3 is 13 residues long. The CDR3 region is CSAAMGTRFEQFF. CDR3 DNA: TGCAGCGCAGCGATGGGGACAAGGTTTGAGCAGTTCTTC.

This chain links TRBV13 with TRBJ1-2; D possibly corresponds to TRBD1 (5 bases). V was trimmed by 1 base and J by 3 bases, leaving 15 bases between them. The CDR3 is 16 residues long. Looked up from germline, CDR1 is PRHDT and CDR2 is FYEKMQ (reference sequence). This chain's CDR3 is CASSLVADGRDYGYTF. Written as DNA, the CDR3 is TGTGCCAGCAGCTTAGTAGCGGATGGCAGGGACTATGGCTACACCTTC.

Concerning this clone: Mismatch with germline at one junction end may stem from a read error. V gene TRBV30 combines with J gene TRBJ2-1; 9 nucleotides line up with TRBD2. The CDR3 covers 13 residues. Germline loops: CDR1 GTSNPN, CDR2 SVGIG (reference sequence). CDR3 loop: CAWSVSGGNLRIF. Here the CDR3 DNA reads TGTGCCTGGAGTGTCAGCGGGGGGAACCTTAGGATCTTC.

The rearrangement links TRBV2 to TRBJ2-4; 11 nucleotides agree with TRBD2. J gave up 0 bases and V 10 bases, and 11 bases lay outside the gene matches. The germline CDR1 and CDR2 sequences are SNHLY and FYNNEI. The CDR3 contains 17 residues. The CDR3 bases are TGTGCCACCCAGGGTAGCGGGGGGGCCGGAGCCAAAAACATTCAGTACTTC. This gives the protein CATQGSGGAGAKNIQYF.

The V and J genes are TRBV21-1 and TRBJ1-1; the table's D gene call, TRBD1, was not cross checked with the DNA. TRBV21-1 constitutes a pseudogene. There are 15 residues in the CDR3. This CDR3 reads CASSTTGRRRTEAFF. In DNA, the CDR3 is TGTGCCAGCAGCACGACAGGGCGGAGGAGAACTGAAGCTTTCTTT.

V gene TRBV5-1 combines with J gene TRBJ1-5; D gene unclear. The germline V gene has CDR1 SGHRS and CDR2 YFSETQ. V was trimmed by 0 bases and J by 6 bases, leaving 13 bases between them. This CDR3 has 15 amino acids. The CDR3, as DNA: TGCGCCAGCAGCTTGGATGGAGGTTTTGGTCAGCCCCAGCATTTT. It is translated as CASSLDGGFGQPQHF. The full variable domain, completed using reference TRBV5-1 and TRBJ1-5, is KAGVTQTPRYLIKTRGQQVTLSCSPISGHRSVSWYQQTPGQGLQFLFEYFSETQRNKGNFPGRFSGRQFSNSRSEMNVSTLELGDSALYLCASSLDGGFGQPQHFGDGTRLSIL.